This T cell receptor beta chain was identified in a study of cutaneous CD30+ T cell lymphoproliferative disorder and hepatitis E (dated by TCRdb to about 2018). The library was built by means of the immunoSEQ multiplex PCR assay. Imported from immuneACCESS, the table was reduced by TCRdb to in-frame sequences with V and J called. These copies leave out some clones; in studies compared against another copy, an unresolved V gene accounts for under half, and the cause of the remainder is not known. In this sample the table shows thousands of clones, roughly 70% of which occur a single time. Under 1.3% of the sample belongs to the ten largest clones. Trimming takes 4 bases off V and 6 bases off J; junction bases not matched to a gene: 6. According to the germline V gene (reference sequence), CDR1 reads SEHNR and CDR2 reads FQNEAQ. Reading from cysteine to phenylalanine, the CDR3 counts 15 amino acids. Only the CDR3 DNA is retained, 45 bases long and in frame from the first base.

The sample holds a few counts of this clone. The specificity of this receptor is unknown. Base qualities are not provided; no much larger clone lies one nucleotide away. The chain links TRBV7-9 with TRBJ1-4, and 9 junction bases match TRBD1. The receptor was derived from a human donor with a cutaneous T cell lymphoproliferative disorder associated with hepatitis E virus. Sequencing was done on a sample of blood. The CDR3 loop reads CASSSTGGKDEKLFF. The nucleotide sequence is TGTGCCAGCAGCTCTACAGGGGGCAAGGATGAAAAACTGTTTTTT.